This entry lists 10 T cell receptor beta chains sequenced from one sample in a study of Graves' ophthalmopathy and Graves' hyperthyroidism. RNA transcripts were the template, and TCR beta CDR3 regions were amplified from them. HTBI-primed first-round RT-PCR preceded second-round multiplex PCR. TCRdb reprocessed the multiplex PCR reads with MiXCR, giving one entry per CDR3 protein. The sample has some 410,000 distinct CDR3 sequences, 20% to 25% seen once. The sample consisted of peripheral blood. The source of these receptors is a woman aged 18-35 years with stable Graves' hyperthyroidism.

This chain connects TRBV15 to TRBJ2-5; D tentatively reads TRBD1 or TRBD2 (5 bases each). The CDR3 length is 14 residues. Trimming shortened V by 2 bases and J by 5 bases, and 12 bases separated the two germline ends. The V gene's germline CDR1 is LNHNV and CDR2 YYDKDF (reference sequence). CDR3 DNA sequence: TGTGCCACCAGCAGATCGGGACCCCGGGAGACCCAGTACTTC. This translates into CATSRSGPRETQYF.

This clonotype was counted many times. This chain links TRBV7-9 with TRBJ2-7; tentatively, D is TRBD1 (6 bases). This CDR3 spans 14 amino acids. Trimming stripped 5 bases from V and 5 bases from J, with 16 bases between. The V gene's germline CDR1 is SEHNR and CDR2 FQNEAQ (reference sequence). The CDR3 reads CASSQVTGNHEQYF. CDR3 DNA: TGTGCCAGCAGCCAGGTGACAGGAAACCACGAGCAGTACTTC.

The sample holds many counts of this clonotype. The CDR3 DNA reads as TGTGCCAGCCGGGGGGCTTCTGGAAACACCATATATTTT. Protein product: CASRGASGNTIYF. V gene TRBV7-9 combines with J gene TRBJ1-3; a possible D gene is TRBD1 (6 bases). Trimming left V 8 bases short and J 1 base short, with 9 bases between. The CDR3 covers 13 residues. CDR1 and CDR2 (germline): SEHNR, FQNEAQ (reference sequence). Looking up the rest from reference TRBV7-9 and TRBJ1-3 gives the full variable domain: DTGVSQNPRHKITKRGQNVTFRCDPISEHNRLYWYRQTLGQGPEFLTYFQNEAQLEKSRLLSDRFSAERPKGSFSTLEIQRTEQGDSAMYLCASRGASGNTIYFGEGSWLTVV.

This clonotype has at least ten counts. This chain connects TRBV6-5 to TRBJ2-2, with D unclear. Germline V CDR1 and CDR2: MNHEY, SVGAGI. Trimming removed 8 bases at V and 6 bases at J, with 7 bases between. The CDR3 sequence is 11 residues long. In nucleotides, the CDR3 is TGTGCCAGCGCTCTTTCCGGGGAGCTGTTTTTT. This sequence encodes CASALSGELFF.

This clonotype was recorded many times. CDR3 loop: CASSFGRGETQYF. Written as DNA, the CDR3 is TGTGCCAGCAGTTTCGGCAGGGGGGAGACCCAGTACTTC. This chain uses TRBV12-3 or TRBV12-4 with TRBJ2-5, with 7 bases identical to TRBD1. The CDR3 sequence is 13 residues long. V gave up 3 bases and J gave up 5 bases; unmatched junction bases: 3.

This chain joins TRBV28 and TRBJ2-6; 8 bases are shared with TRBD1. The V and J ends lost 6 bases and 0 bases, in that order; junction bases with no gene match: 4. The length of the CDR3 is 16 residues. Germline lookup yields CDR1 MDHEN and CDR2 SYDVKM. CDR3 in DNA: TGTGCCAGCAGCTCGGGACAGGCCTCTGGGGCCAACGTCCTGACTTTC. This translates into CASSSGQASGANVLTF. Filled out from reference TRBV28 and TRBJ2-6, the complete variable domain reads DVKVTQSSRYLVKRTGEKVFLECVQDMDHENMFWYRQDPGLGLRLIYFSYDVKMKEKGDIPEGYSVSREKKERFSLILESASTNQTSMYLCASSSGQASGANVLTFGAGSRLTVL.

Many counts were recorded for this clonotype. This chain links TRBV20-1 with TRBJ2-5; 11 bases match TRBD1. This CDR3 spans 19 amino acids. Losses at the gene ends were 5 bases for V and 2 bases for J; bases not matched to a gene: 19. Germline-derived CDR1 and CDR2 are DFQATT and SNEGSKA (reference sequence). CDR3 in DNA: TGCAGTGCTCCTGAAGAGAGTTACTTCCGGGACAGGGGGCAAGAGACCCAGTACTTC. This encodes CSAPEESYFRDRGQETQYF.

This chain joins TRBV18 and TRBJ1-1; D remains ambiguous. Germline-derived CDR1 and CDR2 are KGHSH and LQKENI. The CDR3 spans 16 residues. V was cut by 2 bases and J by 0 bases, with 13 bases left in between. The CDR3 region is CASSPATLRLNTEAFF. As DNA, the CDR3 is TGTGCCAGCTCACCAGCGACACTAAGGCTGAACACTGAAGCTTTCTTT.

This clonotype was seen at least ten times. The J gene is TRBJ1-2, the V gene TRBV28, with no clear D. V was shortened by 7 bases and J by 3 bases, with 12 bases between the two germline ends. In germline, CDR1 is MDHEN, CDR2 SYDVKM. The CDR3 has 13 residues. The CDR3 reads CASTPDPYYGYTF. CDR3 DNA sequence: TGTGCCAGCACTCCTGACCCCTACTATGGCTACACCTTC.

This clonotype has just a few counts. The chain carries TRBV12-3 or TRBV12-4 and TRBJ2-5; 9 positions agree with TRBD2. CDR3 length equals 16 residues. V lost 7 bases and J lost 2; bases outside the gene matches: 11. DNA for the CDR3: TGTGCCAGCACCAGACGGGCGGGGGGGCTTCAAGAGACCCAGTACTTC. The encoded protein is CASTRRAGGLQETQYF.